These 25 T cell receptor beta chains were all obtained from the same sample, sequenced in a study of T cells in Graves' hyperthyroidism and ophthalmopathy. TCR beta CDR3 sequences were amplified from RNA transcripts. The study used the HTBI primer set for a first-round RT-PCR of the TCR CDR3. TCRdb fed the multiplex PCR reads into MiXCR, producing one record per CDR3 protein. The sample carries about 600,000 distinct CDR3 sequences, 16% recorded once. The sample was blood. The receptors derive from a woman aged 40 to 50 with Graves' ophthalmopathy.

The rearrangement uses TRBV5-1 and TRBJ1-1; 9 bases agree with TRBD1. The CDR3 runs 14 residues. In germline, CDR1 is SGHRS, CDR2 YFSETQ. V lost 0 bases, J lost 7 bases, and 4 bases stayed unmatched. The CDR3 DNA reads as TGCGCCAGCAGCTTGGAGACAGGGGGGAATGAAGCTTTCTTT. Its translation is CASSLETGGNEAFF.

This clonotype was seen repeatedly, ten times or more. One junction end disagrees with the germline gene, perhaps due to a read error. The CDR3 coding sequence is TGTGCCAGCAGTTTAGCTAGCGGGAGGTACAATGAGCAGTTCTTC. Translating it yields CASSLASGRYNEQFF. V and J are TRBV5-1 and TRBJ2-1; TRBD2 aligns across 11 bases. CDR1 SGHRS and CDR2 YFSETQ come from the germline V gene. The CDR3 is 15 amino acids.

This clonotype showed up many times. This chain joins TRBV12-3 or TRBV12-4 and TRBJ2-7; 9 nucleotides align to TRBD2. This CDR3 contains 15 residues. Losses at the gene ends were 3 bases for V and 0 bases for J; bases not matched to a gene: 3. The CDR3 loop is CASSFERGDSYEQYF. The DNA for the CDR3 is TGTGCCAGCAGTTTCGAGCGGGGGGACTCCTACGAGCAGTACTTC.

The chain uses TRBV4-1 and TRBJ2-4; TRBD2 matches 8 bases. The CDR3 has 18 amino acids. Germline CDR1 is MGHRA and CDR2 is YSYEKL. The ends lost 1 base at V and 3 bases at J; junction bases unmatched: 11. The CDR3 DNA is TGCGCCAGCAGCCAAGGTCCCATGCGGGGGGCAGGCAAAAACATTCAGTACTTC. Translated, it gives CASSQGPMRGAGKNIQYF.

This clonotype was seen ten or more times. V is TRBV13 and J is TRBJ2-1; possibly TRBD2 for D (6 bases). Per germline, CDR1 PRHDT and CDR2 FYEKMQ (reference sequence). V was clipped by 5 bases and J by 5 bases, with 19 bases between them. This CDR3 is built from 16 residues. The chain's CDR3 is CASSTQHGGEHNEQFF. As DNA, the CDR3 is TGTGCCAGCAGCACCCAACACGGCGGGGAGCACAATGAGCAGTTCTTC.

This clonotype has just a few counts. The chain carries TRBV5-1 and TRBJ1-1; the D gene is possibly TRBD1 (5 bases). V was trimmed by 6 bases and J by 2 bases, leaving 17 bases between them. The length of the CDR3 is 15 residues. Germline CDR1 is SGHRS and CDR2 is YFSETQ. DNA for the CDR3: TGCGCCAGCACCGTCGGGGGGGTGTTTAACACTGAAGCTTTCTTT. This gives the protein CASTVGGVFNTEAFF.

In its sample, this clonotype was seen a few times. The chain joins TRBV19 to TRBJ2-1; TRBD2 matches 11 bases. This CDR3 comprises 17 residues. Germline CDR1 and CDR2: LNHDA and SQIVND (reference sequence). With V trimmed by 9 bases and J by 5 bases, 15 bases remained unmatched. CDR3 sequence reads: CASRSDVLGLADNEQFF. CDR3 bases: TGTGCCAGCCGGTCCGATGTTTTGGGACTAGCGGACAATGAGCAGTTCTTC.

With respect to this clonotype: A much larger clonotype is one base distant, so this may be a read error. The chain recombines TRBV3-1 with TRBJ1-6; no clear D gene. V was pared by 2 bases and J by 9 bases, with 11 bases between. The CDR3 has 14 amino acids. CDR1 LGHDT and CDR2 YNNKEL come from the germline V gene (reference sequence). The CDR3 region is CASSQWSSGSPLHF. DNA for the CDR3: TGTGCCAGCAGCCAATGGTCCTCGGGTTCACCCCTCCACTTT.

In this sample, this clonotype turned up many times. The genes are TRBV2 and TRBJ2-3; TRBD2 might be the D (5 bases). Germline V gene sequence: CDR1 SNHLY, CDR2 FYNNEI. The CDR3 runs to 16 residues. Trimming cost V 5 bases and J 0 bases, with 15 bases left between them. The CDR3 DNA is TGTGCCAGCAGTCCACCGGCGCGGACTAGCACAGATACGCAGTATTTT. It encodes CASSPPARTSTDTQYF.

This clonotype was detected ten times or more. The chain is built from TRBV12-3 or TRBV12-4 and TRBJ2-7, with D perhaps matching TRBD1 (7 bases). Trimming removed 5 bases from V and 4 bases from J, with 15 bases in between. This CDR3 is built from 14 residues. The CDR3 sequence: CASSRTAGQYEQYF. The CDR3, as DNA: TGTGCCAGCAGTCGTACTGCGGGACAGTACGAGCAGTACTTC.

About this clonotype itself: This may be a read error: a much more frequent sequence differs by one nucleotide. The chain couples TRBV28 to TRBJ1-1; 7 bases are a match to TRBD1. The CDR3 is 17 amino acids. The ends lost 2 bases at V and 3 bases at J; junction bases unmatched: 12. Germline V gene data show CDR1 as MDHEN and CDR2 as SYDVKM. The CDR3: CASSLQDRSIQDTEAFF. The DNA of the CDR3 is TGTGCCAGCAGTTTACAGGACAGGTCCATACAGGACACTGAAGCTTTCTTT.

V and J are TRBV15 and TRBJ2-3, with TRBD2 matching 8 bases. J was trimmed by 0 bases and V by 2 bases; bases with no gene match: 4. CDR1 and CDR2 from the germline V gene are LNHNV and YYDKDF (reference sequence). The CDR3 contains 16 residues. CDR3 DNA sequence: TGTGCCACCAGCAGACGGAGCGGGAGTAGCACAGATACGCAGTATTTT. This sequence encodes CATSRRSGSSTDTQYF.

The J gene is TRBJ1-1, the V gene TRBV27; D is perhaps TRBD1 (5 bases). Trimming left V 5 bases short and J 3 bases short, with 25 bases between. Germline CDR1 reads MNHEY; CDR2 reads SMNVEV (reference sequence). The CDR3 is 18 residues long. The CDR3 DNA reads as TGTGCCAGCAGTGCACATCAGGGAACCTACTATGAAGACACTGAAGCTTTCTTT. Translating gives CASSAHQGTYYEDTEAFF.

This clonotype showed up many times. This chain links TRBV30 with TRBJ2-7; no reliable D call. V dropped 1 base and J dropped 5 bases, with 15 bases sitting between them. The V gene's germline CDR1 is GTSNPN and CDR2 SVGIG (reference sequence). CDR3 length: 14 amino acids. CDR3 DNA sequence: TGTGCCTGGAGTGCTAAATCTCCCCCGGACGAGCAGTACTTC. This gives the protein CAWSAKSPPDEQYF. The entire variable domain, with the rest obtained from reference TRBV30 and TRBJ2-7, is as follows: SQTIHQWPATLVQPVGSPLSLECTVEGTSNPNLYWYRQAAGRGLQLLFYSVGIGQISSEVPQNLSASRPQDRQFILSSKKLLLSDSGFYLCAWSAKSPPDEQYFGPGTRLTVT.

This clonotype was observed at least ten times. The V and J genes are TRBV30 and TRBJ1-2, with TRBD1 matching 9 bases. The CDR3 runs 14 residues. Germline V CDR1 and CDR2: GTSNPN, SVGIG (reference sequence). V shed 4 bases and J 7 bases; nucleotides not matched to a gene: 10. CDR3 in amino acids: CAWIGTGSPSGYTF. CDR3 in DNA: TGTGCCTGGATCGGGACAGGGAGTCCCAGTGGCTACACCTTC.

The chain uses TRBV12-3 or TRBV12-4 and TRBJ2-5; tentatively, D is TRBD1 or TRBD2 (5 bases each). V lost 3 bases to trimming and J lost 5 bases, with 10 bases between them. The CDR3 runs to 13 residues. CDR3 nucleotide sequence: TGTGCCAGCAGTTTGGGACCTTGGGAGACCCAGTACTTC. As protein: CASSLGPWETQYF.

The rearrangement links TRBV6-9 to TRBJ2-2, with TRBD1 identical over 7 bases. The V segment lost 2 bases and the J segment 0 bases; nucleotides outside the gene matches: 9. The length of the CDR3 is 18 residues. CDR1 is MNHGY and CDR2 is SVAAGI in the germline V gene. This chain's CDR3 is CASSYNRGPESNTGELFF. CDR3 coding DNA: TGTGCCAGCAGTTATAATAGGGGGCCGGAGTCGAACACCGGGGAGCTGTTTTTT.

This clonotype was seen a handful of times. V and J are TRBV3-1 and TRBJ2-7; TRBD2 matches 7 bases. The V gene end was trimmed by 4 bases and the J gene end by 3 bases; junction bases not matched to a gene: 9. Germline assignment: CDR1 LGHDT and CDR2 YNNKEL (reference sequence). The CDR3 is 15 residues long. The CDR3 DNA sequence: TGTGCCAGCAGCCCTCAGACTAGCCGACGCTACGAGCAGTACTTC. It encodes CASSPQTSRRYEQYF.

A few counts support this clonotype. This chain joins TRBV12-3 or TRBV12-4 and TRBJ2-1; D uncertain. V was pared by 3 bases and J by 9 bases, with 18 bases between. This CDR3 has 15 residues. CDR3 in amino acids: CASSFASEGLGEQFF. The CDR3 DNA follows: TGTGCCAGCAGTTTCGCCAGTGAAGGGTTAGGTGAGCAGTTCTTC.

This clonotype was seen just once. V and J are TRBV7-2 and TRBJ2-6; unclear D gene. The CDR3 is 17 amino acids. Germline-derived CDR1 and CDR2 are SGHTA and FQGNSA. Trimming removed 3 bases from V and 0 bases from J, with 12 bases in between. The chain's CDR3 is CASSLGGVLSGANVLTF. The CDR3 nucleotides read TGTGCCAGCAGCTTGGGCGGAGTCCTCTCTGGGGCCAACGTCCTGACTTTC.

The chain joins TRBV14 to TRBJ2-2; the D gene could be TRBD1 or TRBD2 (6 bases each). Per germline, CDR1 SGHDN and CDR2 FVKESK. V was shortened by 2 bases and J by 7 bases, with 17 bases between the two germline ends. The CDR3 runs 16 residues. Here the CDR3 DNA reads TGTGCCAGCAGCCAAAGGATGACAGGCGGGAACGGGGAGCTGTTTTTT. As protein: CASSQRMTGGNGELFF.

The chain is built from TRBV28 and TRBJ1-4; 7 nucleotides match TRBD1. The CDR3 contains 16 residues. CDR1 and CDR2 from the germline V gene are MDHEN and SYDVKM. Germline trimming cut 6 bases from V and 0 bases from J; bases unmatched to any gene: 7. The CDR3 coding sequence is TGTGCCAGCAGGACCCGGGACAGACCAACTAATGAAAAACTGTTTTTT. This translates into CASRTRDRPTNEKLFF.

The chain uses TRBV6-2 or TRBV6-3 and TRBJ1-5; D is perhaps TRBD1 (6 bases). The V and J ends lost 5 bases and 0 bases respectively, with 23 bases between them. Germline assignment: CDR1 MNHEY and CDR2 SVGEGT. This CDR3 region has 19 residues. The CDR3 bases are TGTGCCAGCAGTACCGAGGGGGATATATGGGGATATAGCAATCAGCCCCAGCATTTT. Protein sequence: CASSTEGDIWGYSNQPQHF.

This clonotype was seen at least ten times. The chain combines TRBV6-1 with TRBJ2-3, with D perhaps TRBD1 or TRBD2 (5 bases each). Trimming took 6 bases from V and 1 from J, leaving 11 bases between them. Per germline, CDR1 MNHNS and CDR2 SASEGT. The CDR3 is 14 residues long. DNA for the CDR3: TGTGCCAGCAGCGGGACGGACCGCACAGATACGCAGTATTTT. Translation gives CASSGTDRTDTQYF.

This clonotype has just a few counts. The gene calls are TRBV18 and TRBJ2-1; 7 positions agree with TRBD1. Trimming removed 6 bases from V and 6 bases from J; junction bases left unmatched: 5. Germline V gives CDR1 KGHSH, CDR2 LQKENI. This CDR3 has 13 residues. The CDR3 spells CASSKDRANEQFF. Written as DNA, the CDR3 is TGTGCCAGCTCGAAAGACAGGGCCAATGAGCAGTTCTTC.